Included here is one TCR beta chain sequence, with context. The antigen it recognizes is unknown. Base qualities are missing; no much larger clone stands one base away. The sample is drawn from a study of a mutant IDH1 vaccine in newly diagnosed glioma (dated by TCRdb to the early 2020s). General notes on the study: Eight vaccinations were administered to patients in weeks 1, 3, 5, 7, 11, 15, 19 and 23, corresponding to visits V03 through V10. Vaccination started 4-6 weeks after radiotherapy alone, or was given together with temozolomide cycles in the groups whose treatment included chemotherapy. Of the 32 patients who were treated, approximately 60% were male and approximately 38% were female, and the mean age was roughly 40 years. Prior to enrollment, patients had been given standard therapy consisting of radiotherapy alone, temozolomide alone, or radiochemotherapy with temozolomide, with the combination given to most patients. Peripheral blood was drawn at six visits: V03 (baseline), V05, V07, V10, V12 and V13. Longitudinal TCRB deep sequencing was performed for roughly 24 treated patients wherever samples were available for exploratory analyses.

CDR1 SEHNR and CDR2 FQNEAQ are derived from the germline V gene (reference sequence). V is pruned by 5 bases and J by 3 bases, leaving 3 bases of the junction without a gene match. The CDR3, from cysteine to phenylalanine, totals 13 residues. Kept here is only the CDR3 DNA, which spans 39 bases and is read in frame from base 1. The library was obtained by the immunoSEQ multiplex PCR assay. Rearranged TCR beta chain sequences were amplified using the hsTCRB Kit according to the manufacturer's protocol. An Illumina MiSeq was used to sequence the TCRB libraries. In the paper's pipeline: The kit vendor's proprietary platform handled demultiplexing, trimming and gene mapping. TCRdb's version of the immuneACCESS table is confined to in-frame rearrangements and falls short of the full clone set. An unresolved V gene accounts for under half of the shortfall where checked; the remainder is of unknown origin. D and trimming come from the DNA, and the V and J calls and clone size come from that table. Present in this sample are 55,000 to 65,000 clones, about 80% of which were seen just once. The ten largest clones add up to around 5.7% of the sample.

Broad study findings and their caveats: Immune responses induced by the vaccine were seen in roughly 92% of patients across multiple MHC alleles. PBMC samples for TCRB deep sequencing were selected based on availability. Pseudoprogression seemed to be unrelated to changes in the top peripheral T cell clonotypes found by TCRB sequencing. According to the authors, sample limitations meant that analyses of patient blood samples could not be reproduced.

Read against the paper, the sample's time point label means: week 11, during vaccination. Each vaccine dose, consisting of 300 ug of a 20-mer mutant IDH1 peptide in Montanide, was administered subcutaneously with topical imiquimod. The donors had newly diagnosed IDH1-mutant astrocytomas of WHO grade 3 or 4 that showed loss of nuclear ATRX. The samples were drawn from NOA16, a multicentre, single-arm, open-label phase I trial in Germany that tested a mutant IDH1 peptide vaccine in humans for the first time. Genomic DNA for TCRB sequencing was extracted from EDTA blood using the DNeasy Blood and Tissue Kit.

The sequence was collected from a man in his fifties with glioma. The chain couples TRBV7-9 to TRBJ2-7; 8 middle bases align to TRBD1. Material: PBMCs, obtained from a glioma patient whose treatment included an IDH1 peptide vaccine. The nucleotides are TGTGCCAGCAGCACCGGACAGGGCTACGAGCAGTACTTC. Its protein product is CASSTGQGYEQYF.